The clone carrying this TCR beta chain has a single count. The data originate from a study of T cells after yellow fever vaccination. TCRdb called the 5' RACE reads again in MiXCR, with one record for every CDR3 protein. The sample lists about 330,000 distinct CDR3 sequences, roughly 8.6% occurring once. The CDR3 runs 15 residues. Germline V gene sequence: CDR1 SGHVS, CDR2 FNYEAQ. The trim removed 1 base at V and 6 bases at J, leaving 6 bases unmatched. The sample here was PBMCs, taken about 49 days after the first yellow fever vaccination. The source of this sequence is a man in his late teens or twenties who received the YFV17D yellow fever vaccine. The rearrangement links TRBV7-6 to TRBJ1-5, with 7 positions matching TRBD1. The CDR3 region is CASSLGPQGGQPQHF. In DNA, the CDR3 is TGTGCCAGCAGCTTAGGCCCTCAGGGGGGTCAGCCCCAGCATTTT. Complete variable domain (other parts from reference TRBV7-6 and TRBJ1-5): GAGVSQSPRYKVTKRGQDVALRCDPISGHVSLYWYRQALGQGPEFLTYFNYEAQQDKSGLPNDRFSAERPEGSISTLTIQRTEQRDSAMYRCASSLGPQGGQPQHFGDGTRLSIL.